This TCR beta chain was sequenced for a study of cytomegalovirus exposure and HLA in healthy donors. Regarding the study as a whole: In a later analysis, CMV-associated beta chains were mostly HLA-associated, it appeared. HLA allele associations emerged for about 18,000 TCR beta sequences in a later analysis, at 0.05 false discovery rate. Trimming of TCR beta V- and J-genes showed a link, identified in a later analysis, to a missense DCLRE1C variant.

For this clone: Its cognate antigen is unknown.

The PCR made use of 60 Vbeta and 13 Jbeta primers. The repertoire was sequenced with immunoSEQ multiplex PCR; TCRdb's copy has only in-frame clones and lacks some. This table has 100,000 to 150,000 clones, around 75% appearing once. V shed 2 bases and J shed 5 bases, with 4 bases lying between them. This CDR3 is 11 amino acids long. Germline-derived CDR1 and CDR2 are MDHEN and SYDVKM. What was sequenced was PBMCs. The clonotype comes from a woman aged 45-59 years in good health and CMV-seropositive. The chain links TRBV28 to TRBJ2-7; D remains ambiguous. The CDR3 here is CASSLQNEQYF. The CDR3 DNA is TGTGCCAGCAGTTTACAGAACGAGCAGTACTTC.